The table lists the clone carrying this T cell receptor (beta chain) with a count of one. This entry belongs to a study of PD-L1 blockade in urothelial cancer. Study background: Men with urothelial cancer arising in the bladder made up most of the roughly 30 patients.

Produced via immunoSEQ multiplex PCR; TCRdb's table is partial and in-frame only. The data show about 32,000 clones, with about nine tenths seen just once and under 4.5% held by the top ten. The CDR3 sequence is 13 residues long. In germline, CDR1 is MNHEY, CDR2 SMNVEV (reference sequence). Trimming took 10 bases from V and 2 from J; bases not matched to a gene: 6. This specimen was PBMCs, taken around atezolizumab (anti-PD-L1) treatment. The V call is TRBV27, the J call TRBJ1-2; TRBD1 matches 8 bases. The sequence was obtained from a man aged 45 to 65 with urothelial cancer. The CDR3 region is CATRQGTNYGYTF. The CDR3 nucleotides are TGTGCCACTCGACAGGGGACGAACTATGGCTACACCTTC.